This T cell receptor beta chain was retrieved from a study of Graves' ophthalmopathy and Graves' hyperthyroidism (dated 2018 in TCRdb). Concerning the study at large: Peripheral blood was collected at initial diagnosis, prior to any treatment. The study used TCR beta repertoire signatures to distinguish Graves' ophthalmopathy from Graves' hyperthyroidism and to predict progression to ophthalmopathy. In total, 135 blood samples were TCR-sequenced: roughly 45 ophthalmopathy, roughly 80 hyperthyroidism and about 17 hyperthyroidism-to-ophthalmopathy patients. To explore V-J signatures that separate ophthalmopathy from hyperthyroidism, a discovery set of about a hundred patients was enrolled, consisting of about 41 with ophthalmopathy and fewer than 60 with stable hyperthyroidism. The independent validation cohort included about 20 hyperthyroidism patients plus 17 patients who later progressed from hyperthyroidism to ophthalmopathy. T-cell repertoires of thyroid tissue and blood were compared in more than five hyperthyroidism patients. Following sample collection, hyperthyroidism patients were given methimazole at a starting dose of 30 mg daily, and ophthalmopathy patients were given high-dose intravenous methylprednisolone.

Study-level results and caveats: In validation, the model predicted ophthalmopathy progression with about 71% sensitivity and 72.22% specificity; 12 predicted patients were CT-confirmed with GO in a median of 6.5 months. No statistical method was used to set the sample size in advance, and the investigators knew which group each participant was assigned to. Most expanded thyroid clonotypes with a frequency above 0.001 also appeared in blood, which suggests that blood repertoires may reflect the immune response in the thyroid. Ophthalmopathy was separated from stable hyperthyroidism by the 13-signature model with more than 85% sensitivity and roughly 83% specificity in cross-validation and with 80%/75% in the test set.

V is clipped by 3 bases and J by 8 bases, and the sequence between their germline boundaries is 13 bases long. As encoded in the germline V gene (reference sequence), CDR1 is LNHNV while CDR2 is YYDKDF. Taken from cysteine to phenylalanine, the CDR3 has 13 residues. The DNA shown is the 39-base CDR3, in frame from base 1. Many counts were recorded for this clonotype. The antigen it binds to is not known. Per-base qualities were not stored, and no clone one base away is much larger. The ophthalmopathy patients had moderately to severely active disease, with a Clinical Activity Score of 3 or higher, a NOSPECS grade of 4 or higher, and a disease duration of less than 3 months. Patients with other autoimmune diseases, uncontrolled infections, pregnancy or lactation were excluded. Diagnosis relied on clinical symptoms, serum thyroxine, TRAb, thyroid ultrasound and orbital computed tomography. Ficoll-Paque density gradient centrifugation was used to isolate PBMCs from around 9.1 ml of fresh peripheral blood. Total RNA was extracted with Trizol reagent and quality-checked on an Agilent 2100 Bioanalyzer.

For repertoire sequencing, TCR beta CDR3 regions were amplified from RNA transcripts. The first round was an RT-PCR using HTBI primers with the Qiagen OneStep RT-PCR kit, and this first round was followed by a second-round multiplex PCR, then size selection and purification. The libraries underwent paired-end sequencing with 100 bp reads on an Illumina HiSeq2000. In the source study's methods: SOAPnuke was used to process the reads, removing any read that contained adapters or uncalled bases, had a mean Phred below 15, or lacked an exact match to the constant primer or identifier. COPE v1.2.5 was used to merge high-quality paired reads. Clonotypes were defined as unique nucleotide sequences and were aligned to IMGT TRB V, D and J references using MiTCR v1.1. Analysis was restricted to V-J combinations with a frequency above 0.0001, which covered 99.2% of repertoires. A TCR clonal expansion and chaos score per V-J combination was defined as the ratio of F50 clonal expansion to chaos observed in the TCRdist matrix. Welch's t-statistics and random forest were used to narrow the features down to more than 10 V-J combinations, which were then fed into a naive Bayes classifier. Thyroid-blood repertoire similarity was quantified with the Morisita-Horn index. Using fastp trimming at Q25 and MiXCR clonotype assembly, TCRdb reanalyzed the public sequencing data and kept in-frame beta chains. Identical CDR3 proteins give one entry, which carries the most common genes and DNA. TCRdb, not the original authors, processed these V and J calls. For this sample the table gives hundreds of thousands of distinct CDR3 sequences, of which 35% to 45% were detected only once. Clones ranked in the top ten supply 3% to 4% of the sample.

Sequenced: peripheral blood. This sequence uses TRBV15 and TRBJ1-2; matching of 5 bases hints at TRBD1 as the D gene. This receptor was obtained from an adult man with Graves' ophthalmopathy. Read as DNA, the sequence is TGTGCCACCAGCAGGGGACTGAGTTTGGGCTACACCTTC. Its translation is CATSRGLSLGYTF.